The next 25 T cell receptor beta chains were all read from a single sample in a study of CD4+ T cells in melanoma. TCRdb's copy holds only in-frame clones and misses some; the assay was immunoSEQ multiplex PCR. The top ten hold 3.6% of the sample, which has 20,000 to 25,000 clones, approximately 80% seen once. The material sequenced was cells from a culture (not recorded whether cultured in vitro). All receptors come from a human donor with melanoma.

This sequence joins TRBV5-4 and TRBJ2-5; 12 bases agree with TRBD2. The ends lost 4 bases at V and 4 bases at J; junction bases unmatched: 8. Germline assignment: CDR1 SGHNT and CDR2 YYREEE (reference sequence). CDR3 length equals 16 residues. CDR3 sequence reads: CASSRTSGGRPETQYF. The CDR3 DNA follows: TGTGCCAGCAGCCGTACTAGCGGGGGGAGGCCAGAGACCCAGTACTTC.

The chain employs TRBV27 and TRBJ1-6; D call uncertain. The V gene lost 3 bases and the J gene lost 9 bases, with 6 bases spanning the gap. CDR3 length equals 12 residues. Looked up from germline, CDR1 is MNHEY and CDR2 is SMNVEV (reference sequence). The CDR3 spells CASSFRASPLHF. The DNA of the CDR3 is TGTGCCAGCAGTTTTCGGGCTTCACCCCTCCACTTT.

This clone came up once. The rearrangement uses TRBV27 and TRBJ2-1; D possibly corresponds to TRBD1 (6 bases). The CDR3 sequence is 17 residues long. The V and J ends lost 6 bases and 0 bases respectively, with 18 bases between them. Germline V gene lookup returns CDR1 MNHEY and CDR2 SMNVEV (reference sequence). CDR3 in DNA: TGTGCCAGCAGCACGGACAGTATTTGGAGCTCCTACAATGAGCAGTTCTTC. Translating gives CASSTDSIWSSYNEQFF.

V is TRBV7-8 and J is TRBJ1-1, with 11 bases fitting TRBD1. Per germline, CDR1 SGHVS and CDR2 FQNEAQ. This CDR3 comprises 15 residues. The V and J ends lost 5 bases and 4 bases, in that order; junction bases with no gene match: 6. The CDR3 reads CASSRPGTGGTEAFF. The CDR3 DNA sequence: TGTGCCAGCAGCCGGCCCGGGACAGGGGGCACTGAAGCTTTCTTT.

The chain combines TRBV5-1 with TRBJ1-4; 10 nucleotides match TRBD1. Germline V CDR1 and CDR2: SGHRS, YFSETQ. CDR3 length: 14 residues. The ends lost 5 bases at V and 8 bases at J; junction bases unmatched: 6. CDR3 residues: CASSLRQGAEKLFF. CDR3 coding DNA: TGCGCCAGCAGTCTGCGACAGGGGGCCGAAAAACTGTTTTTT.

The J gene is TRBJ1-2, the V gene TRBV19; D not certain. CDR1 and CDR2 (germline): LNHDA, SQIVND (reference sequence). The CDR3 is 12 amino acids. V gave up 4 bases and J gave up 8 bases, with 11 bases separating them. CDR3 coding DNA: TGTGCCAGTAGTAAGGGTGAGGGCGGCTACACCTTC. This gives the protein CASSKGEGGYTF.

This rearrangement joins TRBV6-1 to TRBJ2-5; no reliable D call. Trimming shortened V by 5 bases and J by 4 bases, and 11 bases separated the two germline ends. Germline V gene data show CDR1 as MNHNS and CDR2 as SASEGT. The CDR3 loop spans 13 amino acids. The CDR3 reads CASSSQLRETQYF. The CDR3 DNA is TGTGCCAGCAGTTCACAGCTTAGAGAGACCCAGTACTTC.

The V gene is TRBV14, the J gene TRBJ2-5, with unresolved D. Per germline, CDR1 SGHDN and CDR2 FVKESK. Trimming cost V 1 base and J 4 bases, with 1 base left between them. CDR3 size: 11 residues. The CDR3: CASSQVETQYF. CDR3 nucleotides: TGTGCCAGCAGCCAAGTAGAGACCCAGTACTTC.

The V gene is TRBV11-2, the J gene TRBJ2-5, with 11 bases lining up with TRBD2. CDR3 length: 15 residues. Germline CDR1 is SGHAT and CDR2 is FQNNGV. V shed 5 bases, J shed 2 bases, and the junction held 4 bases outside the gene matches. The CDR3 bases are TGTGCCAGCAGCCCATTAGCGGGGGGGCAAGAGACCCAGTACTTC. It specifies CASSPLAGGQETQYF. The full variable domain, with the rest looked up from reference TRBV11-2 and TRBJ2-5, is EAGVAQSPRYKIIEKRQSVAFWCNPISGHATLYWYQQILGQGPKLLIQFQNNGVVDDSQLPKDRFSAERLKGVDSTLKIQPAKLEDSAVYLCASSPLAGGQETQYFGPGTRLLVL.

The chain couples TRBV7-2 to TRBJ2-1; the D is unclear. The CDR3 length is 14 residues. CDR1 and CDR2 from the germline V gene are SGHTA and FQGNSA. Deletions cut 5 bases from V and 5 bases from J, with 13 bases between. The CDR3 sequence is CASSPPPEHNEQFF. DNA for the CDR3: TGTGCCAGCAGCCCCCCCCCTGAGCACAATGAGCAGTTCTTC.

The V gene is TRBV4-2, the J gene TRBJ2-5; 8 nucleotides line up with TRBD2. The germline CDR1 and CDR2 sequences are LGHNA and YNFKEQ. J lost 3 bases, V lost 0 bases, and 3 bases had no gene match. The CDR3 covers 15 residues. CDR3 DNA: TGTGCCAGCAGCCAAGATGCGGGGGGAAAAGAGACCCAGTACTTC. The encoded protein is CASSQDAGGKETQYF.

The gene calls are TRBV5-1 and TRBJ2-7; tentatively, D is TRBD2 (6 bases). This CDR3 is 14 amino acids long. CDR1 SGHRS and CDR2 YFSETQ come from the germline V gene. V shed 2 bases and J shed 2 bases, with 11 bases lying between them. The CDR3 DNA sequence: TGCGCCAGCAGCTTAGCGGCGGGGACCTACGAGCAGTACTTC. This encodes CASSLAAGTYEQYF.

The chain couples TRBV2 to TRBJ2-2; D unclear. The CDR3 spans 14 residues. Germline-derived CDR1 and CDR2 are SNHLY and FYNNEI. Trimming took off 8 bases at V and 4 bases at J, with 14 bases between the two ends. The CDR3 here is CASLKSQGTGELFF. The CDR3 coding sequence is TGTGCCAGCTTGAAGTCCCAAGGCACCGGGGAGCTGTTTTTT.

The CDR3 loop reads CASSSLDRALVGYTF. The CDR3 nucleotides are TGTGCCAGCAGTTCGCTGGACAGGGCCCTGGTTGGCTACACCTTC. This chain joins TRBV2 and TRBJ1-2; 8 bases fit TRBD1. Unmatched junction bases numbered 12, after V lost 5 bases and J lost 7 bases. CDR3 length: 15 amino acids. CDR1 and CDR2 (germline): SNHLY, FYNNEI.

V usage is TRBV11-2 and J usage is TRBJ2-1; no clear D gene. The germline V and J ends were trimmed by 1 base and 5 bases, with 9 bases remaining between them. This CDR3 has 14 amino acids. In germline, CDR1 is SGHAT, CDR2 FQNNGV. Here the CDR3 reads CASSLAISHNEQFF. DNA of the CDR3: TGTGCCAGCAGCTTAGCTATTAGTCACAATGAGCAGTTCTTC.

The V gene is TRBV6-5, the J gene TRBJ2-4; TRBD1 might be the D (6 bases). Between the trimmed V and J ends, which lost 1 base and 9 bases, there was a span of 10 bases. Germline-derived CDR1 and CDR2 are MNHEY and SVGAGI. The CDR3 extends over 13 amino acids. CDR3 DNA sequence: TGTGCCAGCAGTTACTGGCTAGGGGGCATTCAGTACTTC. Translation gives CASSYWLGGIQYF.

The chain employs TRBV5-1 and TRBJ2-7; a weak D match, TRBD1 (5 bases). V gave up 7 bases and J gave up 0 bases, with 14 bases separating them. CDR1 is SGHRS, CDR2 YFSETQ, per germline. This CDR3 comprises 14 residues. CDR3 loop: CASGADPSSYEQYF. CDR3 DNA sequence: TGCGCCAGCGGGGCAGACCCCAGCTCCTACGAGCAGTACTTC.

The chain joins TRBV2 to TRBJ1-5; D is unclear. The CDR3 consists of 14 residues. Trimming shortened V by 4 bases and J by 2 bases, and 9 bases separated the two germline ends. Per the germline V gene, CDR1 is SNHLY and CDR2 is FYNNEI. CDR3 protein: CASSASVGNQPQHF. The CDR3 DNA reads TGTGCCAGCAGTGCTTCCGTCGGCAATCAGCCCCAGCATTTT.

V usage is TRBV12-5 and J usage is TRBJ1-5; 7 bases are a match to TRBD1. Germline V gene sequence: CDR1 LGHNT, CDR2 FRNRAP. The CDR3 covers 18 residues. Losses at the gene ends were 1 base for V and 3 bases for J; bases not matched to a gene: 12. The CDR3 coding sequence is TGTGCTAGTGGTTTGGCTGAGGGGCAGGGGGTCCCCAATCAGCCCCAGCATTTT. Its translation is CASGLAEGQGVPNQPQHF.

This clone was seen more than once but under ten times. The rearrangement links TRBV6-5 to TRBJ2-1, with D perhaps TRBD2 (5 bases). The CDR3 runs 15 residues. V was cut by 6 bases and J by 0 bases, with 12 bases left in between. Germline V gene data show CDR1 as MNHEY and CDR2 as SVGAGI. The chain's CDR3 is CASSIQRSSYNEQFF. Here the CDR3 DNA reads TGTGCCAGCAGCATCCAGCGGAGCTCCTACAATGAGCAGTTCTTC.

V is TRBV5-5 and J is TRBJ1-1; D call uncertain. This CDR3 is built from 17 residues. V was trimmed by 2 bases and J by 3 bases, leaving 20 bases between them. Germline CDR1 reads SGHKS; CDR2 reads YYEKEE (reference sequence). Here the CDR3 reads CASSFGRFRRRDTEAFF. CDR3 DNA sequence: TGTGCCAGCAGCTTCGGAAGGTTTCGGAGGAGGGACACTGAAGCTTTCTTT.

Comments on this clone: Other DNA sequences in the sample encode the same CDR3. The genes are TRBV7-6 and TRBJ2-7, with D hard to call. Looked up from germline, CDR1 is SGHVS and CDR2 is FNYEAQ. The CDR3 has 13 residues. Trimming left V 1 base short and J 3 bases short, with 7 bases between. The CDR3 DNA sequence: TGTGCCAGCAGCTTAGGACCAAACTACGAGCAGTACTTC. Translating it yields CASSLGPNYEQYF.

This chain links TRBV18 with TRBJ2-7; D gene uncertain. V dropped 0 bases and J dropped 4 bases, with 10 bases sitting between them. Per the germline V gene, CDR1 is KGHSH and CDR2 is LQKENI. The length of the CDR3 is 14 residues. The CDR3 here is CASSPPTDKYEQYF. CDR3 DNA sequence: TGTGCCAGCTCACCACCTACCGACAAATACGAGCAGTACTTC. Using reference TRBV18 and TRBJ2-7 for the parts outside the CDR3, the full variable domain is NAGVMQNPRHLVRRRGQEARLRCSPMKGHSHVYWYRQLPEEGLKFMVYLQKENIIDESGMPKERFSAEFPKEGPSILRIQQVVRGDSAAYFCASSPPTDKYEQYFGPGTRLTVT.

The chain combines TRBV7-9 with TRBJ2-7; D call uncertain. Deletions cut 8 bases from V and 6 bases from J, with 20 bases between. CDR1 is SEHNR, CDR2 FQNEAQ, per germline (reference sequence). This CDR3 is built from 14 residues. DNA of the CDR3: TGTGCCAGCGGGCCCACCTGGGAAACTCTCGAGCAGTACTTC. It is translated as CASGPTWETLEQYF.

The rearrangement joins TRBV19 to TRBJ1-5, with D possibly being TRBD1 (5 bases). V dropped 5 bases and J dropped 4 bases, with 12 bases sitting between them. The CDR3 has 14 amino acids. Germline lookup yields CDR1 LNHDA and CDR2 SQIVND (reference sequence). The CDR3 DNA reads TGTGCCAGTAGTGGGGGGGTCGGGAATCAGCCCCAGCATTTT. Residues: CASSGGVGNQPQHF. Full variable domain (missing parts from reference TRBV19 and TRBJ1-5): DGGITQSPKYLFRKEGQNVTLSCEQNLNHDAMYWYRQDPGQGLRLIYYSQIVNDFQKGDIAEGYSVSREKKESFPLTVTSAQKNPTAFYLCASSGGVGNQPQHFGDGTRLSIL.